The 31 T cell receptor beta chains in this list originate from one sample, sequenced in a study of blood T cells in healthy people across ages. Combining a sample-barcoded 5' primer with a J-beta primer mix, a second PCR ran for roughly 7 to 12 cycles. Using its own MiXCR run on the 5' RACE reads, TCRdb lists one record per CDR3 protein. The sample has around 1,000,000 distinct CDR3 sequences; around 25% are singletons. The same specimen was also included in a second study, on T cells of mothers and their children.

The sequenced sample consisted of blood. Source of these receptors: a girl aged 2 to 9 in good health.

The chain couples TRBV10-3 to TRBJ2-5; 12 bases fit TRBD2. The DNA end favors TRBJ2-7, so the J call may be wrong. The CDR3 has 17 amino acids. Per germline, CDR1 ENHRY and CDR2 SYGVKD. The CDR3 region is CAISESVTSGGTYEQYF. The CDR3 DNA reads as TGTGCCATCAGTGAGTCGGTTACTAGCGGGGGGACCTACGAGCAGTACTTC.

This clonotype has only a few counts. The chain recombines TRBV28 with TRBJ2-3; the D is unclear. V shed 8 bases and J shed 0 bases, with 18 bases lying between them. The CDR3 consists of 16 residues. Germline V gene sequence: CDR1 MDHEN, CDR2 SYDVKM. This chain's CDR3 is CASPLSGDLSTDTQYF. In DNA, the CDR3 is TGTGCCAGCCCCCTCTCGGGCGACCTTAGCACAGATACGCAGTATTTT.

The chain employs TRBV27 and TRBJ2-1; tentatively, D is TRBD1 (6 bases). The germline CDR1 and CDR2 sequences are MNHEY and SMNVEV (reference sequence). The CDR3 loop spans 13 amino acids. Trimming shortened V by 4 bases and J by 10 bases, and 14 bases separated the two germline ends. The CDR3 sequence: CASSWGPAGEQFF. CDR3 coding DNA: TGTGCCAGCAGTTGGGGGCCCGCCGGGGAGCAGTTCTTC.

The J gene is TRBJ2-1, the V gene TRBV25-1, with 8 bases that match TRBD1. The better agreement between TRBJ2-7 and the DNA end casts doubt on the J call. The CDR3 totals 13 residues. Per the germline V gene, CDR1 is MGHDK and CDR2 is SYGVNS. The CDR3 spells CATGQESSYEQYF. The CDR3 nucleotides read TGTGCCACGGGACAGGAGAGCTCCTACGAGCAGTACTTC.

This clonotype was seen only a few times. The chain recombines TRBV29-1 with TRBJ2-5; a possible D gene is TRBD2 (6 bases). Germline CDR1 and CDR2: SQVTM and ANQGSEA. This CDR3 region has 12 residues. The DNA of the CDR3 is TGCTGCGCAGGAGCGGAGGGGGAGACCCAGTACTTC. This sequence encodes CCAGAEGETQYF.

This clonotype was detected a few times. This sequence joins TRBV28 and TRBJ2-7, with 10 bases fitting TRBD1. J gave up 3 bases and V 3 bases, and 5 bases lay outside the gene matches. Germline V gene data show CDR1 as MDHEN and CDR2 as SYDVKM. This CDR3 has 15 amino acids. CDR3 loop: CASSLRQGAHYEQYF. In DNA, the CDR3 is TGTGCCAGCAGTTTGAGACAGGGGGCCCACTACGAGCAGTACTTC.

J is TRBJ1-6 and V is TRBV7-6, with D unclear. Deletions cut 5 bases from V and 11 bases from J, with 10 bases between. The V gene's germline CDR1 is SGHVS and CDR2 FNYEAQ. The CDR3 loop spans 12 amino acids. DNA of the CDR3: TGTGCCAGCAGCCAACTTTCTGCACCCCTCCACTTT. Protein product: CASSQLSAPLHF. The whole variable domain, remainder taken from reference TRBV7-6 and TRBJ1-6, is GAGVSQSPRYKVTKRGQDVALRCDPISGHVSLYWYRQALGQGPEFLTYFNYEAQQDKSGLPNDRFSAERPEGSISTLTIQRTEQRDSAMYRCASSQLSAPLHFGNGTRLTVT.

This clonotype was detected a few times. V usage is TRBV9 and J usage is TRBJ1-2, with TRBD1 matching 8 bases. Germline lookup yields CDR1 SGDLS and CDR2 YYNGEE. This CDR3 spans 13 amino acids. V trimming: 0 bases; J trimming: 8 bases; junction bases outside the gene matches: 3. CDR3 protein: CASSVEGTGGYTF. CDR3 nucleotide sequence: TGTGCCAGCAGCGTAGAAGGGACAGGCGGCTACACCTTC.

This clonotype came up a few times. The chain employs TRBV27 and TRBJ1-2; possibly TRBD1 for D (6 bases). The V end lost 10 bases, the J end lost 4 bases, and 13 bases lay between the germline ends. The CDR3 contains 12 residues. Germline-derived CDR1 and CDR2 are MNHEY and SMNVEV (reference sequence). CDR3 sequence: CATAQGGYGYTF. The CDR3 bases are TGTGCCACCGCACAGGGTGGCTATGGCTACACCTTC.

CDR3 sequence reads: CASSSPDSEEAFF. Here the CDR3 DNA reads TGTGCCAGCAGCTCACCCGACAGCGAAGAAGCTTTCTTT. This chain joins TRBV7-6 and TRBJ1-1, with a possible D match to TRBD1 (5 bases). Trimming took 4 bases from V and 8 from J, leaving 14 bases between them. This CDR3 contains 13 residues. The V gene's germline CDR1 is SGHVS and CDR2 FNYEAQ. The complete variable domain, with remaining parts taken from reference TRBV7-6 and TRBJ1-1, reads GAGVSQSPRYKVTKRGQDVALRCDPISGHVSLYWYRQALGQGPEFLTYFNYEAQQDKSGLPNDRFSAERPEGSISTLTIQRTEQRDSAMYRCASSSPDSEEAFFGQGTRLTVV.

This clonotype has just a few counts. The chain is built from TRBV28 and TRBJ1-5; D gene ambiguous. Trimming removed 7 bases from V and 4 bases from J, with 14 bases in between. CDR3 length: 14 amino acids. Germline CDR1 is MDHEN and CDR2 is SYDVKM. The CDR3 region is CASNRERVNQPQHF. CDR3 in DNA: TGTGCCAGCAATAGAGAGCGAGTTAATCAGCCCCAGCATTTT.

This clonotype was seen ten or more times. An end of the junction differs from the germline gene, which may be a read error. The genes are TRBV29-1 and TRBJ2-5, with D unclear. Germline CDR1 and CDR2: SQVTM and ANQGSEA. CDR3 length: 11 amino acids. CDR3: CSVNGQGTQYF. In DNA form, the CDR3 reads TGCAGCGTTAATGGCCAAGGGACCCAGTACTTC. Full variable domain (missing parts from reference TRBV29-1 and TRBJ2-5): SAVISQKPSRDICQRGTSLTIQCQVDSQVTMMFWYRQQPGQSLTLIATANQGSEATYESGFVIDKFPISRPNLTFSTLTVSNMSPEDSSIYLCSVNGQGTQYFGPGTRLLVL.

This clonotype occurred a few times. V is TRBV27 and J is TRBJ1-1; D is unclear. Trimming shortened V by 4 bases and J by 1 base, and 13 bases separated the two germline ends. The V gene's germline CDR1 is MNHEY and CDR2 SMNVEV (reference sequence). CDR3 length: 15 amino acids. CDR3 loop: CASSSPGVGNTEAFF. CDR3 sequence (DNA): TGTGCCAGCAGTTCCCCCGGGGTGGGGAACACTGAAGCTTTCTTT.

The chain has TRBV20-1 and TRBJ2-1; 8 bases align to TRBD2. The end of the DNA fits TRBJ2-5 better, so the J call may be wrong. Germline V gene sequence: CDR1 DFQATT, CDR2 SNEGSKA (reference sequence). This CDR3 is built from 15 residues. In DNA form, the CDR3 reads TGCAGTGCTAGAGAGGGGACTAGAAAGCAAGAGACCCAGTACTTC. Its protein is CSAREGTRKQETQYF.

In nucleotides, the CDR3 is TGTGCCAGCAGTCTTGCGAGCGTGTCTGAGGAGCAGTTCTTC. Protein product: CASSLASVSEEQFF. The chain joins TRBV9 to TRBJ2-5; no clear D. Gene TRBJ2-1 matches the end of the DNA better, so the J call may be wrong. Germline CDR1 SGDLS, CDR2 YYNGEE. The CDR3 is made up of 14 amino acids.

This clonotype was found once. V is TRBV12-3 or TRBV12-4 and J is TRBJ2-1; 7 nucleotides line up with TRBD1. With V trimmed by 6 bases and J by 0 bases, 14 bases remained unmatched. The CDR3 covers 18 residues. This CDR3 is CASSSLNGQVSSYNEQFF. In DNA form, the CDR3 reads TGTGCCAGCAGCTCGTTAAATGGACAGGTTAGCTCCTACAATGAGCAGTTCTTC.

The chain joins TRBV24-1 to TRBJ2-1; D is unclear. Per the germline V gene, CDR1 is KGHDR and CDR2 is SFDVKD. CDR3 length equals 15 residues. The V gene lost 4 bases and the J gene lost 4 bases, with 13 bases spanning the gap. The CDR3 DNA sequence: TGTGCCACCAGTGACTACCTAATGGGGTACAATGAGCAGTTCTTC. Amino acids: CATSDYLMGYNEQFF.

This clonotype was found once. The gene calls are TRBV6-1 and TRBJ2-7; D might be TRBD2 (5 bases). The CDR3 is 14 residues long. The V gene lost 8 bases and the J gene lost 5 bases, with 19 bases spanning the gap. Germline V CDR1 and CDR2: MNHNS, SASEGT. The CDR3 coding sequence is TGTGCCAGCGGGCCCCAGAGGGAGTTAAACGAGCAGTACTTC. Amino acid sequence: CASGPQRELNEQYF.

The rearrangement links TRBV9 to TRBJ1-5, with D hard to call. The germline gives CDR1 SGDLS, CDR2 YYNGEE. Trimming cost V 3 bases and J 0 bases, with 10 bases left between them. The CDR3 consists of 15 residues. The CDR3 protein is CASSADGYSNQPQHF. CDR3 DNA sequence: TGTGCCAGCAGCGCGGACGGTTATAGCAATCAGCCCCAGCATTTT.

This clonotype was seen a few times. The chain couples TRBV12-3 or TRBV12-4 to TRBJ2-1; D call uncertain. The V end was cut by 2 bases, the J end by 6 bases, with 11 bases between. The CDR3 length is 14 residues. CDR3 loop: CASSLISGFNEQFF. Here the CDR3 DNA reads TGTGCCAGCAGTTTAATCTCGGGTTTCAATGAGCAGTTCTTC.

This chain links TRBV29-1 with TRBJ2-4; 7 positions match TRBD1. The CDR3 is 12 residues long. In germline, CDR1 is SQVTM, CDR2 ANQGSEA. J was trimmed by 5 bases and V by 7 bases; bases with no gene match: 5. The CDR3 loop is CSGGQPQNIQYF. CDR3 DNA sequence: TGCAGCGGGGGACAGCCGCAAAACATTCAGTACTTC.

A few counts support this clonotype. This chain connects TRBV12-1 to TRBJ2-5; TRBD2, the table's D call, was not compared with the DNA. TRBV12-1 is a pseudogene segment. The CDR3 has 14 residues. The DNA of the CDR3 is TGTGCCAGCAGCTTTCATAGCAGGGCCGAGACCCAGTACTTC. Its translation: CASSFHSRAETQYF.

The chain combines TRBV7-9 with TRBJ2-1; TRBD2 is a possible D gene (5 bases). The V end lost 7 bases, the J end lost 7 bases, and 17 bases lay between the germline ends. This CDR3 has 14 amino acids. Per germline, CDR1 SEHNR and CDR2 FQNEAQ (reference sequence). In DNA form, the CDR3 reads TGTGCCAGCACCCCTACGCGGGTTTCAAATGAGCAGTTCTTC. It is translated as CASTPTRVSNEQFF.

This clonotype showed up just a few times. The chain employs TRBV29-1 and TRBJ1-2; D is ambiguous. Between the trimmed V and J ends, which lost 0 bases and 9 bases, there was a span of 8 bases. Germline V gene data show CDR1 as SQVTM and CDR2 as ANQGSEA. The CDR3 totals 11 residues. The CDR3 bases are TGCAGCGTTGAAGATCAAAGGCGCTACACCTTC. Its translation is CSVEDQRRYTF.

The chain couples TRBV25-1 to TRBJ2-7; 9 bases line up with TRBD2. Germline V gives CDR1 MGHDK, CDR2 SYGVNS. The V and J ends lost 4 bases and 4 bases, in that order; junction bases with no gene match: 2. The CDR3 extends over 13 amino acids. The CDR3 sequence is CASSVLAGYEQYF. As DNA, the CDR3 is TGTGCCAGCAGTGTTCTAGCGGGGTACGAGCAGTACTTC.

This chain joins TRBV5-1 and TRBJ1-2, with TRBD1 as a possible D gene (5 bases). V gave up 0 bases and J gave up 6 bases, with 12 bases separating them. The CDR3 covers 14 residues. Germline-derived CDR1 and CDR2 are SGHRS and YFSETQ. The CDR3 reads CASSLAGHLNGYTF. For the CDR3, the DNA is TGCGCCAGCAGCTTGGCCGGACACCTGAATGGCTACACCTTC.

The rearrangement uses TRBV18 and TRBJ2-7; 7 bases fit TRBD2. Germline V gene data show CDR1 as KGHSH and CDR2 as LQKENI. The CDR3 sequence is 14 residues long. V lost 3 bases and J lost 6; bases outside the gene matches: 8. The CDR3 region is CASSPWEGYSEQYF. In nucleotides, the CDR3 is TGTGCCAGCTCACCCTGGGAGGGCTACAGCGAGCAGTACTTC. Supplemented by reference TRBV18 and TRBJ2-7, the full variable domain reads NAGVMQNPRHLVRRRGQEARLRCSPMKGHSHVYWYRQLPEEGLKFMVYLQKENIIDESGMPKERFSAEFPKEGPSILRIQQVVRGDSAAYFCASSPWEGYSEQYFGPGTRLTVT.

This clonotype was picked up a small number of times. The CDR3, as DNA: TGTGCCAGCAGGGCAGGACAGGGGGCGGGGACCCAGTACTTC. This translates into CASRAGQGAGTQYF. V gene TRBV6-5 combines with J gene TRBJ2-5; 11 nucleotides match TRBD1. J was trimmed by 7 bases and V by 6 bases; bases with no gene match: 7. Looked up from germline, CDR1 is MNHEY and CDR2 is SVGAGI. The CDR3 sequence is 14 residues long.

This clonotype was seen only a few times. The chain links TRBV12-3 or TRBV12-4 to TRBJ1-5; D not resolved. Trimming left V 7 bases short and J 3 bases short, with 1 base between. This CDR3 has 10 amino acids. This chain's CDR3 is CASINQPQHF. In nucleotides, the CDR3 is TGTGCCAGCATCAATCAGCCCCAGCATTTT.

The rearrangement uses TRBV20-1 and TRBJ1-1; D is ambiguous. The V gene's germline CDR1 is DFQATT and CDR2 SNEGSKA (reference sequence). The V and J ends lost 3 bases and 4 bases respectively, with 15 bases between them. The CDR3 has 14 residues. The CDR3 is CSASYQFWSTEAFF. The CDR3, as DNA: TGCAGTGCTAGCTATCAATTTTGGTCCACTGAAGCTTTCTTT.

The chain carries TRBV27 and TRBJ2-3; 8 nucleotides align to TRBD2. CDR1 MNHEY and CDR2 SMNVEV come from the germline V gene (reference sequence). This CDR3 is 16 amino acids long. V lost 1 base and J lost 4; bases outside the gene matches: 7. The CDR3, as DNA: TGTGCCAGCAGTTTATTCCCGGGGGGGCCATCAGATACGCAGTATTTT. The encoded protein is CASSLFPGGPSDTQYF.